This is a list of T cell receptor beta chains from one sample in a study of vaccination effects on CD4 cells after COVID-19. Profiling relied on immunoSEQ multiplex PCR, and the TCRdb table lists in-frame clones only, not all of them. The sample records roughly 71,000 clones, 75% to 85% being singletons. What these receptors recognize is not known. The source was CD4+ T cells from PBMCs cultured with HCoV-229E spike peptides, collected after COVID-19 vaccination. Receptor source: a human donor who received a COVID-19 vaccine. The CDR3 runs from the conserved cysteine through the conserved F or W. D genes are given only for firm matches. Where a row states a size, it is once, few, many or the class of an expanded clone; other rows omit it.

V gene: TRBV7-2
clone size: few
J gene: TRBJ1-2
D gene: .
CDR3 DNA: TGTGCCAGCAGCCAAACGGCGGCGCGGGGGCCCTATGGCTACACCTTC
CDR3 protein: CASSQTAARGPYGYTF

V gene: TRBV7-2
clone size: .
J gene: TRBJ2-2
D gene: TRBD1
CDR3 DNA: TGTGCCAGCAGCTTGACAGGGATCACCGGGGAGCTGTTTTTT
CDR3 protein: CASSLTGITGELFF

V gene: TRBV7-3
clone size: .
J gene: TRBJ2-3
D gene: TRBD2
CDR3 DNA: TGTGCCAGCAGCTGGGGAGCTAGCGGGGAATCAGATACGCAGTATTTT
CDR3 protein: CASSWGASGESDTQYF

V gene: TRBV6-2/TRBV6-3
clone size: .
J gene: TRBJ1-5
D gene: .
CDR3 DNA: TGTGCCAGCAGTACCCTCGATCAGCCCCAGCATTTT
CDR3 protein: CASSTLDQPQHF

V gene: TRBV4-1
clone size: .
J gene: TRBJ2-5
D gene: TRBD2
CDR3 DNA: TGCGCCAGCAGCCAAGCCAGCGGGGACCAAGAGACCCAGTACTTC
CDR3 protein: CASSQASGDQETQYF

V gene: TRBV30
clone size: .
J gene: TRBJ1-2
D gene: TRBD1
CDR3 DNA: TGTGCCTGGAGTGGGACAGGGGGTGGCTACACCTTC
CDR3 protein: CAWSGTGGGYTF

V gene: TRBV18
clone size: .
J gene: TRBJ1-3
D gene: .
CDR3 DNA: TGTGCCAGCTCGCTCGACTTGAGCTCTGGAAACACCATATATTTT
CDR3 protein: CASSLDLSSGNTIYF

V gene: TRBV7-7
clone size: once
J gene: TRBJ2-5
D gene: TRBD2
CDR3 DNA: TGTGCCAGCAGCTCCTTAGCGGGGTCCCAAGAGACCCAGTACTTC
CDR3 protein: CASSSLAGSQETQYF

V gene: TRBV4-3
clone size: .
J gene: TRBJ2-3
D gene: .
CDR3 DNA: TGCGCCAGCAGCCAAGATCGCGCCCGAAGCCGCACAGATACGCAGTATTTT
CDR3 protein: CASSQDRARSRTDTQYF

V gene: TRBV11-2
clone size: .
J gene: TRBJ1-2
D gene: .
CDR3 DNA: TGTGCCAGCAGCGCCTCAGGGTTTGGCTACACCTTC
CDR3 protein: CASSASGFGYTF

V gene: TRBV7-9
clone size: .
J gene: TRBJ1-1
D gene: .
CDR3 DNA: TGTGCCAGCAGCTTAGACGACAGGCGGTCTTTCTTT
CDR3 protein: CASSLDDRRSFF

V gene: TRBV7-2
clone size: .
J gene: TRBJ2-2
D gene: .
CDR3 DNA: TGTGCCAGCAGCAGAGGGAAGCCGGCCGGGGAGCTGTTTTTT
CDR3 protein: CASSRGKPAGELFF

V gene: TRBV5-1
clone size: .
J gene: TRBJ1-1
D gene: .
CDR3 DNA: TGCGCCAGCAGCTTGGGGGCAGGGGCCTTGAACACTGAAGCTTTCTTT
CDR3 protein: CASSLGAGALNTEAFF

V gene: TRBV5-6
clone size: .
J gene: TRBJ2-3
D gene: TRBD2
CDR3 DNA: TGTGCCAGCACCCCCACGTCGACTAGCGGGGGGGTTGGCACAGATACGCAGTATTTT
CDR3 protein: CASTPTSTSGGVGTDTQYF

V gene: TRBV18
clone size: .
J gene: TRBJ2-6
D gene: .
CDR3 DNA: TGTGCCAGCTCACCAAACAGAGGTGTCGGGGCCAACGTCCTGACTTTC
CDR3 protein: CASSPNRGVGANVLTF

V gene: TRBV5-1
clone size: .
J gene: TRBJ2-6
D gene: .
CDR3 DNA: TGCGCCAGCAGCAGGGGCGACAGTGCTGGGGCCAACGTCCTGACTTTC
CDR3 protein: CASSRGDSAGANVLTF

V gene: TRBV2
clone size: few
J gene: TRBJ1-2
D gene: TRBD1
CDR3 DNA: TGTGCCAGCAGTCGGGACAGGAACTATGGCTACACCTTC
CDR3 protein: CASSRDRNYGYTF

V gene: TRBV4-1
clone size: .
J gene: TRBJ1-5
D gene: .
CDR3 DNA: TGCGCCAGCAGCCAAGGGTGGGGGGAGGGCAGCAATCAGCCCCAGCATTTT
CDR3 protein: CASSQGWGEGSNQPQHF

V gene: TRBV12-5
clone size: once
J gene: TRBJ2-2
D gene: TRBD1
CDR3 DNA: TGTGCTAGTGGTTTGGCTCCGGGACAGATAAACACCGGGGAGCTGTTTTTT
CDR3 protein: CASGLAPGQINTGELFF

V gene: TRBV9
clone size: .
J gene: TRBJ2-2
D gene: TRBD2
CDR3 DNA: TGTGCCAGCAGCGTTACTAGCGTGGCCGCCGGGGAGCTGTTTTTT
CDR3 protein: CASSVTSVAAGELFF

V gene: TRBV7-3
clone size: .
J gene: TRBJ2-2
D gene: .
CDR3 DNA: TGTGCCAGCAGCTTAAAGTTCGGAGGGGGGGAAACCGGGGAGCTGTTTTTT
CDR3 protein: CASSLKFGGGETGELFF

V gene: TRBV9
clone size: .
J gene: TRBJ1-3
D gene: .
CDR3 DNA: TGTGCCAGCAGCGTAGCCGCGGGGGGTACTGGAAACACCATATATTTT
CDR3 protein: CASSVAAGGTGNTIYF

V gene: TRBV5-1
clone size: once
J gene: TRBJ2-3
D gene: .
CDR3 DNA: TGCGCCAGCAGCTTGGCCCGGGGGCGCTTGAATACGCAGTATTTT
CDR3 protein: CASSLARGRLNTQYF

V gene: TRBV10-3
clone size: .
J gene: TRBJ1-6
D gene: TRBD1
CDR3 DNA: TGTGCCATCCAAGGGGGCCCCTATAATTCACCCCTCCACTTT
CDR3 protein: CAIQGGPYNSPLHF

V gene: TRBV14
clone size: .
J gene: TRBJ1-1
D gene: TRBD1
CDR3 DNA: TGTGCCAGCAGCCAAGAATGGACAGGGACTGAAGCTTTCTTT
CDR3 protein: CASSQEWTGTEAFF

V gene: TRBV7-8
clone size: .
J gene: TRBJ2-3
D gene: TRBD1
CDR3 DNA: TGTGCCAGCAGCTTAGAAGCAAGGACAGGGTTGGATACGCAGTATTTT
CDR3 protein: CASSLEARTGLDTQYF

V gene: TRBV25-1
clone size: .
J gene: TRBJ1-6
D gene: .
CDR3 DNA: TGTGCCAGCAGTGACGGTTCACCCCTCCACTTT
CDR3 protein: CASSDGSPLHF

V gene: TRBV9
clone size: once
J gene: TRBJ2-1
D gene: TRBD2
CDR3 DNA: TGTGCCAGCAGCGCACCACGGGGGGTCACTAACAATGAGCAGTTCTTC
CDR3 protein: CASSAPRGVTNNEQFF

V gene: TRBV7-9
clone size: .
J gene: TRBJ1-3
D gene: .
CDR3 DNA: TGTGCCAGCAGAATTTCGAGACACCTTCGGAGCTCTGGAAACACCATATATTTT
CDR3 protein: CASRISRHLRSSGNTIYF

V gene: TRBV5-8
clone size: .
J gene: TRBJ2-2
D gene: .
CDR3 DNA: TGTGCCAGCAGCTTGTTCCCATTAGCGTACCGGAACACCGGGGAGCTGTTTTTT
CDR3 protein: CASSLFPLAYRNTGELFF

V gene: TRBV6-6
clone size: .
J gene: TRBJ2-3
D gene: .
CDR3 DNA: TGTGCCAGCAGGCGTGTCGGCACAGATACGCAGTATTTT
CDR3 protein: CASRRVGTDTQYF

V gene: TRBV30
clone size: few
J gene: TRBJ1-2
D gene: TRBD1
CDR3 DNA: TGTGCCTGGAGCCCGGGACAGGCCTTTTTCCGCTACACCTTC
CDR3 protein: CAWSPGQAFFRYTF

V gene: TRBV7-9
clone size: few
J gene: TRBJ2-5
D gene: .
CDR3 DNA: TGTGCCAGCAGCTTATACGAGACCCAGTACTTC
CDR3 protein: CASSLYETQYF

V gene: TRBV27
clone size: .
J gene: TRBJ1-2
D gene: .
CDR3 DNA: TGTGCCAGCAGTTCTCGCCGGGGCTATGGCTACACCTTC
CDR3 protein: CASSSRRGYGYTF

V gene: TRBV6-1
clone size: .
J gene: TRBJ1-4
D gene: .
CDR3 DNA: TGTGCCAGCAGTGAAATAGGAGGAGAAAAACTGTTTTTT
CDR3 protein: CASSEIGGEKLFF

V gene: TRBV7-3
clone size: once
J gene: TRBJ2-3
D gene: .
CDR3 DNA: TGTGCCAGCAGCTTCGGGACAGATACGCAGTATTTT
CDR3 protein: CASSFGTDTQYF

V gene: TRBV30
clone size: few
J gene: TRBJ2-1
D gene: .
CDR3 DNA: TGTGCCTGGAGTGGGAAGGGCGGAACTAGCTCCTACAATGAGCAGTTCTTC
CDR3 protein: CAWSGKGGTSSYNEQFF

V gene: TRBV18
clone size: .
J gene: TRBJ2-1
D gene: .
CDR3 DNA: TGTGCCAGCGTAGGGACCGGGGGATACAATGAGCAGTTCTTC
CDR3 protein: CASVGTGGYNEQFF

V gene: TRBV5-1
clone size: few
J gene: TRBJ1-1
D gene: .
CDR3 DNA: TGCGCCAGCAGCTTGGTGGTCGGTATGAACACTGAAGCTTTCTTT
CDR3 protein: CASSLVVGMNTEAFF

V gene: TRBV7-3
clone size: .
J gene: TRBJ2-2
D gene: .
CDR3 DNA: TGTGCCAGCAGCTTGGTGAGGGCGCAAAACACCGGGGAGCTGTTTTTT
CDR3 protein: CASSLVRAQNTGELFF

V gene: TRBV7-3
clone size: .
J gene: TRBJ2-2
D gene: .
CDR3 DNA: TGTGCCAGCAGCCGGCTCGGAGGGAACACCGGGGAGCTGTTTTTT
CDR3 protein: CASSRLGGNTGELFF

V gene: TRBV6-6
clone size: .
J gene: TRBJ1-4
D gene: .
CDR3 DNA: TGTGCCACCCTGGGGGGGATCGGGGAAAAACTGTTTTTT
CDR3 protein: CATLGGIGEKLFF

V gene: TRBV18
clone size: few
J gene: TRBJ1-1
D gene: .
CDR3 DNA: TGTGCCAGCTCACCAATGGCTGGGAACACTGAAGCTTTCTTT
CDR3 protein: CASSPMAGNTEAFF

V gene: TRBV7-9
clone size: .
J gene: TRBJ2-2
D gene: .
CDR3 DNA: TGTGCCAGCAGTCCACAGGTGAACACCGGGGAGCTGTTTTTT
CDR3 protein: CASSPQVNTGELFF

V gene: TRBV23-1
clone size: .
J gene: TRBJ1-2
D gene: TRBD1
CDR3 DNA: TGCGCCAGCAGATACAGGGGGGACACAGGGAACGGCTACACCTTC
CDR3 protein: CASRYRGDTGNGYTF

V gene: TRBV19
clone size: .
J gene: TRBJ1-3
D gene: .
CDR3 DNA: TGTGCCAGTGCAGAAGTCTTTGGAAACACCATATATTTT
CDR3 protein: CASAEVFGNTIYF

V gene: TRBV19
clone size: once
J gene: TRBJ2-3
D gene: .
CDR3 DNA: TGTGCCAGTTGTTTGCAATGGGGAGCAGATACGCAGTATTTT
CDR3 protein: CASCLQWGADTQYF

V gene: TRBV5-1
clone size: .
J gene: TRBJ1-3
D gene: .
CDR3 DNA: TGCGCCAGCAGCCCATTACAGGGTCCTGGAAACACCATATATTTT
CDR3 protein: CASSPLQGPGNTIYF

V gene: TRBV5-1
clone size: .
J gene: TRBJ1-1
D gene: .
CDR3 DNA: TGCGCCAGCAGGCCGGCAATTGGGGCGGGTGAAGCTTTCTTT
CDR3 protein: CASRPAIGAGEAFF

V gene: TRBV4-3
clone size: .
J gene: TRBJ1-5
D gene: .
CDR3 DNA: TGCGCCAGCAGCCAAACTACGGGCGTTTATCAGCCCCAGCATTTT
CDR3 protein: CASSQTTGVYQPQHF

V gene: TRBV24-1
clone size: .
J gene: TRBJ2-6
D gene: .
CDR3 DNA: TGTGCCACCAGTGAACACAAACAGGGTCCTGGGGCCAACGTCCTGACTTTC
CDR3 protein: CATSEHKQGPGANVLTF

V gene: TRBV4-3
clone size: .
J gene: TRBJ1-1
D gene: .
CDR3 DNA: TGCGCCAGCAGCCAAGTCTACGGGGAGGCGACTGAAGCTTTCTTT
CDR3 protein: CASSQVYGEATEAFF

V gene: TRBV28
clone size: .
J gene: TRBJ1-3
D gene: .
CDR3 DNA: TGTGCCAGCAGTTTGTATGTTCTTAGCCTTTCCTCTGGAAACACCATATATTTT
CDR3 protein: CASSLYVLSLSSGNTIYF

V gene: TRBV18
clone size: .
J gene: TRBJ1-1
D gene: TRBD1
CDR3 DNA: TGTGCCAGCTCACCTCAGGGGGCTCAAGCTTTCTTT
CDR3 protein: CASSPQGAQAFF

V gene: TRBV9
clone size: .
J gene: TRBJ2-1
D gene: TRBD2
CDR3 DNA: TGTGCCAGCAGCTCTCGGACTAGCGGACACAATGAGCAGTTCTTC
CDR3 protein: CASSSRTSGHNEQFF